This TCR beta chain was sequenced during a study of cytomegalovirus exposure and HLA in healthy donors. General study findings and limits: TCR beta V- and J-gene trimming, according to a later analysis, was linked to a missense DCLRE1C variant. In most subjects, TCR beta sequences reportedly gave accurate predictions of HLA-A and HLA-B alleles.

About this clone itself: The antigen remains undetermined.

Trimming shortened V by 5 bases and J by 7 bases, and 20 bases separated the two germline ends. Germline V CDR1 and CDR2: MDHEN, SYDVKM. This CDR3 has 16 residues. With 60 Vbeta and 13 Jbeta primers, the PCR was carried out. The repertoire was sequenced with immunoSEQ multiplex PCR; TCRdb's copy has only in-frame clones and lacks some. The sample holds under 150,000 clones, 75% seen once. This receptor was taken from a young man in good health and CMV-seronegative. This chain uses TRBV28 with TRBJ1-4; D unclear. The sequenced material came from PBMCs. The CDR3 is CASSPHMGVRGEKLFF. As DNA, the CDR3 is TGTGCCAGCAGTCCCCATATGGGCGTTCGGGGTGAAAAACTGTTTTTT. The full variable domain, completed using reference TRBV28 and TRBJ1-4, is DVKVTQSSRYLVKRTGEKVFLECVQDMDHENMFWYRQDPGLGLRLIYFSYDVKMKEKGDIPEGYSVSREKKERFSLILESASTNQTSMYLCASSPHMGVRGEKLFFGSGTQLSVL.